The text below deals with one T cell receptor (beta chain). Its target is not known. These data originate in a study of shared clonotypes between healthy human individuals. At the level of the study: The study used three CD4 naive, three CD4 memory, two CD8 naive and one CD8 memory plate per donor.

Trimming shortened V by 2 bases and J by 7 bases, and 9 bases separated the two germline ends. This CDR3 is built from 13 residues. Germline values: CDR1 LNHNV, CDR2 YYDKDF (reference sequence). Profiled with immunoSEQ multiplex PCR; TCRdb holds only in-frame clones, not every one. The sample consists of 1,500,000 or so clones, approximately 96% of them appearing once. Study-level results: Sampling used blood alone; tissue repertoires probably differ.

This sequence joins TRBV15 and TRBJ1-5; D is unclear. The material sequenced was naive CD4+ T cells sorted from blood. Subset given: CD45RA+ positively selected. The sequence was obtained from a man younger than 40 in good health. CDR3 amino acids: CATSRQHGQPQHF. CDR3 coding DNA: TGTGCCACCAGCAGACAACACGGCCAGCCCCAGCATTTT.